This T cell receptor beta chain appears in the sequencing data of a study of CD8+ T cells in alopecia areata. As to this clone: Its specificity is not known.

CDR3 length equals 17 residues. Germline CDR1 is MGHRA and CDR2 is YSYEKL. Trimming removed 0 bases at V and 0 bases at J, with 15 bases between. Study results and caveats: Clonality in lesional scalp, especially alopecia totalis/universalis, exceeded that of normal scalp.

RNA, once extracted, was reverse transcribed into cDNA for use as the sequencing template. Only in-frame clones appear in the TCRdb table, and some are missing; sequencing was by immunoSEQ multiplex PCR. The sample has around 60,000 clones; about 40% are singletons. V usage is TRBV4-1 and J usage is TRBJ2-7; unclear D gene. Sequencing was done on a sample of NKG2D-low CD8+ T cells sorted from blood. The source is a human donor with alopecia areata. The CDR3 region is CASSQEMRTGGSYEQYF. The CDR3 DNA reads as TGCGCCAGCAGCCAAGAAATGAGAACGGGTGGCTCCTACGAGCAGTACTTC.